This is a list of T cell receptor beta chains from one sample in a study of Ad26.COV2.S vaccination and SARS-CoV-2 variants. Measured with immunoSEQ multiplex PCR; TCRdb has only the in-frame clones, and not every one. Of about 350,000 clones in the sample, roughly 89% are singletons; the top ten hold about 4.6%. The specimen was peripheral blood, collected in a trial of Ad26.COV2.S vaccine versus placebo. These receptors were obtained from a person between 18 and 65 years old who received the Ad26.COV2.S COVID-19 vaccine or a placebo. Both conserved end residues are part of each CDR3. A D gene is named only where the DNA matches it firmly. For some rows the clone size is stated as once, few or many, or as a class when expanded; others skip it.

d_call	v_call	clone_size	j_call	cdr3_nt	cdr3_aa
NA	TRBV16	NA	TRBJ2-2	TGTGCCAGCAGCCAATCTAACACCGGGGAGCTGTTTTTT	CASSQSNTGELFF
NA	TRBV6-6	NA	TRBJ1-4	TGTGCCAGCAGCGGGAGAGCTACTAATGAAAAACTGTTTTTT	CASSGRATNEKLFF
NA	TRBV3-1/TRBV3-2	NA	TRBJ2-3	TGTGCCAGCAGCCGTCCGGGGCGAGAAGATACGCAGTATTTT	CASSRPGREDTQYF
NA	TRBV6-5	NA	TRBJ2-7	TGTGCCAGCAGACCAGACAGGAGGGCCTACGAGCAGTACTTC	CASRPDRRAYEQYF
TRBD1	TRBV4-1	NA	TRBJ2-7	TGCGCCAGCAGCCCGGGACAGGGGGCCTACGAGCAGTACTTC	CASSPGQGAYEQYF
NA	TRBV20-1	NA	TRBJ2-2	TGCAGTGCTAGTAAGGCGAACACCGGGGAGCTGTTTTTT	CSASKANTGELFF
NA	TRBV21-1	NA	TRBJ1-1	TGTGCCAGCAGACCAAATAGGACGAACACTGAAGCTTTCTTT	CASRPNRTNTEAFF
NA	TRBV7-2	NA	TRBJ1-2	TGTGCCAGCAGCCGAACAGGAGGAGATGGCTACACCTTC	CASSRTGGDGYTF
NA	TRBV18	few	TRBJ1-1	TGTGCCAGCTCACCAAGTGCCAAGAACACTGAAGCTTTCTTT	CASSPSAKNTEAFF
TRBD2	TRBV3-1/TRBV3-2	NA	TRBJ2-1	TGTGCCAGCAGCCAAGTTACTAGCGGGAGCTCCTACAATGAGCAGTTCTTC	CASSQVTSGSSYNEQFF
NA	TRBV2	NA	TRBJ2-2	TGTGCCATCCTGGGGGCCGGGGAGCTGTTTTTT	CAILGAGELFF
NA	TRBV25-1	few	TRBJ1-5	TGTGCCATCCAGCCCCAGCATTTT	CAIQPQHF
TRBD1	TRBV19	NA	TRBJ1-2	TGTGCCAGTAGCCCCTCGACAGGGGCCGGCGGCTACACCTTC	CASSPSTGAGGYTF
NA	TRBV5-5	NA	TRBJ2-1	TGTGCCAGCAGCGCCACAATGTCGTCTGAGCAGTTCTTC	CASSATMSSEQFF
TRBD1	TRBV4-3	NA	TRBJ2-1	TGCGCCAGCAGCCGAGACAGGGCCTACAATGAGCAGTTCTTC	CASSRDRAYNEQFF
TRBD1	TRBV7-9	NA	TRBJ2-5	TGTGCCAGCAGCCCCAAAGGGGGCAGGTTTGCGCAAGAGACCCAGTACTTC	CASSPKGGRFAQETQYF
NA	TRBV29-1	NA	TRBJ2-7	TGCAGCGTTGAACTGGCAGACTACGAGCAGTACTTC	CSVELADYEQYF
NA	TRBV7-8	NA	TRBJ1-5	TGTGCCAGCAGTAAAACCGGGGGACACTCAAATCAGCCCCAGCATTTT	CASSKTGGHSNQPQHF
NA	TRBV5-4	NA	TRBJ1-1	TGTGCCAGCAGCGTAGGGACGGAGAACACTGAAGCTTTCTTT	CASSVGTENTEAFF
TRBD2	TRBV28	NA	TRBJ2-1	TGTGCCAGCAGTTTTCTAGGCACTAGCGGGAGTAATGAGCAGTTCTTC	CASSFLGTSGSNEQFF
NA	TRBV29-1	NA	TRBJ2-3	TGCAGCGCAAGATCAGGCACAGATACGCAGTATTTT	CSARSGTDTQYF
NA	TRBV7-2	NA	TRBJ1-2	TGTGCCAGCAGCTTAGGCTCAGGGGCGCCTAACTATGGCTACACCTTC	CASSLGSGAPNYGYTF
NA	TRBV28	NA	TRBJ1-5	TGTGCCAGCCGGTGGGGAGATTATAGCAATCAGCCCCAGCATTTT	CASRWGDYSNQPQHF
NA	TRBV9	NA	TRBJ1-2	TGTGCCAGCAGCATCGGGACATCCCAGACGGTCTATGGCTACACCTTC	CASSIGTSQTVYGYTF
TRBD2	TRBV6-6	once	TRBJ2-1	TGTGCCAGCAGTTACTCCTATAGCGGGAGGGATGAGCAGTTCTTC	CASSYSYSGRDEQFF
NA	TRBV5-4	NA	TRBJ2-2	TGTGCCAGCAGCTTGATAGGGCAGAGCACCGGGGAGCTGTTTTTT	CASSLIGQSTGELFF
NA	TRBV29-1	NA	TRBJ2-3	TGCAGCGTTGCGGGCAGGTTCACAGATACGCAGTATTTT	CSVAGRFTDTQYF
TRBD2	TRBV11-2	NA	TRBJ2-7	TGTGCCAGCAGCTTAGAGCGGGAGGGCTACGAGCAGTACTTC	CASSLEREGYEQYF
NA	TRBV5-1	once	TRBJ2-1	TGCGCCAGCAGCGCTAGTGGAGCACACATTGAGCAGTTCTTC	CASSASGAHIEQFF
NA	TRBV19	once	TRBJ2-2	TGTGCCAGTAGTATTCCCTATGGTCCCGGGGAGCTGTTTTTT	CASSIPYGPGELFF
NA	TRBV9	few	TRBJ1-4	TGTGCCAGCAGCGTAGGCCCCTCAGGGGTTGAAAAACTGTTTTTT	CASSVGPSGVEKLFF
TRBD1	TRBV19	NA	TRBJ1-6	TGTGCCAGTAGTGTGGACAGGGGATATAATTCACCCCTCCACTTT	CASSVDRGYNSPLHF
TRBD1	TRBV5-1	NA	TRBJ2-2	TGCGCCAGCAGCCCCGGGACAGGGACCGGGGAGCTGTTTTTT	CASSPGTGTGELFF
NA	TRBV6-5	NA	TRBJ2-6	TGTGCCAGCAGTTACGGGGGTACTGGGGCCAACGTCCTGACTTTC	CASSYGGTGANVLTF
NA	TRBV7-6	NA	TRBJ1-1	TGTGCCAGCAGCTTAGGGTCGGAGAACACTGAAGCTTTCTTT	CASSLGSENTEAFF
NA	TRBV7-2	NA	TRBJ2-3	TGTGCCAGCAGCTTAGCCTCCACAGATACGCAGTATTTT	CASSLASTDTQYF
TRBD1	TRBV4-3	few	TRBJ2-1	TGCGCCAGCAGCCAAGGACGGGACAGCAGGAATGAGCAGTTCTTC	CASSQGRDSRNEQFF
TRBD1	TRBV6-4	NA	TRBJ2-3	TGTGCCAGCAGTGACCCCCCGGACAGGGGCGCGGACACAGATACGCAGTATTTT	CASSDPPDRGADTDTQYF
TRBD2	TRBV7-9	NA	TRBJ2-1	TGTGCCAGCACCAGCGGGGGGGCATACAATGAGCAGTTCTTC	CASTSGGAYNEQFF
NA	TRBV12-3/TRBV12-4	NA	TRBJ2-5	TGTGCCAGCAGTTTAAACGTGGGAGAGACCCAGTACTTC	CASSLNVGETQYF
NA	TRBV4-2	NA	TRBJ2-1	TGTGCCAGCAGCCAAGATGGGGTGGGAAGCTCCTACAATGAGCAGTTCTTC	CASSQDGVGSSYNEQFF
NA	TRBV10-3	NA	TRBJ1-1	TGTGCCATCAGTGAGTCAAGGAGTGAAGCTTTCTTT	CAISESRSEAFF
NA	TRBV18	few	TRBJ2-4	TGTGCCAGCTCACAGGGAGCGGGAGCCAAAAACATTCAGTACTTC	CASSQGAGAKNIQYF
TRBD1	TRBV5-5	NA	TRBJ1-1	TGTGCCAGCAGCTTAACAGGGGGTAGGATCGCCACTGAAGCTTTCTTT	CASSLTGGRIATEAFF
NA	TRBV29-1	NA	TRBJ1-2	TGCAGCGGTGGAACATCGGTTTACTATGGCTACACCTTC	CSGGTSVYYGYTF
NA	TRBV19	NA	TRBJ1-6	TGTGCCAGTAGTATAGCCCAGGGCGTCCGTTCACCCCTCCACTTT	CASSIAQGVRSPLHF
TRBD2	TRBV7-2	NA	TRBJ2-1	TGTGCCAGCAGCTTATCAGGGCGGCTAGCGGGGCGATACAATGAGCAGTTCTTC	CASSLSGRLAGRYNEQFF
NA	TRBV27	NA	TRBJ2-6	TGTGCCAGCAGTTTATTTCAACCCCCCTCCTCTGGGGCCAACGTCCTGACTTTC	CASSLFQPPSSGANVLTF
TRBD1	TRBV27	few	TRBJ2-1	TGTGCCAGCAGTCTAACGGGACAGGGCTACAATGAGCAGTTCTTC	CASSLTGQGYNEQFF
NA	TRBV6-6	NA	TRBJ2-1	TGTGCCAGCAGTTTGGCCAATGAGCAGTTCTTC	CASSLANEQFF
NA	TRBV2	NA	TRBJ1-4	TGTGCCAGCAGTAATCCCGAAAAACTGTTTTTT	CASSNPEKLFF
TRBD1	TRBV19	once	TRBJ2-6	TGTGCCAGTAATAACAGGGGGTTCAGCTCTGGGGCCAACGTCCTGACTTTC	CASNNRGFSSGANVLTF